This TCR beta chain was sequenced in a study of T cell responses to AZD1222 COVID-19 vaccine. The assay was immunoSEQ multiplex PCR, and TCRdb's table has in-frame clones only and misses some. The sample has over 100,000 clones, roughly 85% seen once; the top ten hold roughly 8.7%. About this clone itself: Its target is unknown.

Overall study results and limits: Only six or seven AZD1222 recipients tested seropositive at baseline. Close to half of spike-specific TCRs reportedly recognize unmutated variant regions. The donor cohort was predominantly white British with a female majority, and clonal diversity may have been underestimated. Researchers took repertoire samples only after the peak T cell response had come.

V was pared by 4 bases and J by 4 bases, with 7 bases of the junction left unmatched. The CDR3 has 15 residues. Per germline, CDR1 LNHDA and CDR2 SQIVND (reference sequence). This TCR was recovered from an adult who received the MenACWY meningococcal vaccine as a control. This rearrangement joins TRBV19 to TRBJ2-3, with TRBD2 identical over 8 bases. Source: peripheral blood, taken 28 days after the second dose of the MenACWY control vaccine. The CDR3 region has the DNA TGTGCCAGTAGTAAAGCGGGGGTCCCGCCAGATACGCAGTATTTT. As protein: CASSKAGVPPDTQYF.